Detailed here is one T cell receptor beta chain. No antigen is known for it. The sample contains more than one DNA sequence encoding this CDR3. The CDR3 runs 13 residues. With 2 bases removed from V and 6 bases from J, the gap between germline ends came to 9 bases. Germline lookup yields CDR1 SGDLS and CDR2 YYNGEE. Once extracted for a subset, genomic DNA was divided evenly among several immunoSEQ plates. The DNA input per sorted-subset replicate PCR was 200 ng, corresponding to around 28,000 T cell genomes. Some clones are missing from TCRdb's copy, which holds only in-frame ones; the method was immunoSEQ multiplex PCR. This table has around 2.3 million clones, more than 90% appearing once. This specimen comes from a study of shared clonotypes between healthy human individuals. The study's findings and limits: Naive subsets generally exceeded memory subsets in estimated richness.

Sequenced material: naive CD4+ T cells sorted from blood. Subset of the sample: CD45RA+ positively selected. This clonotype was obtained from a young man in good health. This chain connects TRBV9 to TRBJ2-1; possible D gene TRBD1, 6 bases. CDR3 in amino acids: CASSVGRGNEQFF. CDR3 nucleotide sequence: TGTGCCAGCAGCGTCGGCAGGGGCAATGAGCAGTTCTTC.